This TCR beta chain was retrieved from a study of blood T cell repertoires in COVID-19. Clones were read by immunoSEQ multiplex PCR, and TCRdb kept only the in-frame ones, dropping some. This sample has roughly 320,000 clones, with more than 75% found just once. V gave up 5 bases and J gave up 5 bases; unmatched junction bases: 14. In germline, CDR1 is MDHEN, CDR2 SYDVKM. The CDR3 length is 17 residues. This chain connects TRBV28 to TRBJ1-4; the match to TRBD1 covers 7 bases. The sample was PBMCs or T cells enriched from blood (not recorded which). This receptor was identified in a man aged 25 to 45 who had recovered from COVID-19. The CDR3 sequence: CASSPPRQGMGNEKLFF. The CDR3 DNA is TGTGCCAGCAGTCCACCTCGACAGGGAATGGGCAATGAAAAACTGTTTTTT.